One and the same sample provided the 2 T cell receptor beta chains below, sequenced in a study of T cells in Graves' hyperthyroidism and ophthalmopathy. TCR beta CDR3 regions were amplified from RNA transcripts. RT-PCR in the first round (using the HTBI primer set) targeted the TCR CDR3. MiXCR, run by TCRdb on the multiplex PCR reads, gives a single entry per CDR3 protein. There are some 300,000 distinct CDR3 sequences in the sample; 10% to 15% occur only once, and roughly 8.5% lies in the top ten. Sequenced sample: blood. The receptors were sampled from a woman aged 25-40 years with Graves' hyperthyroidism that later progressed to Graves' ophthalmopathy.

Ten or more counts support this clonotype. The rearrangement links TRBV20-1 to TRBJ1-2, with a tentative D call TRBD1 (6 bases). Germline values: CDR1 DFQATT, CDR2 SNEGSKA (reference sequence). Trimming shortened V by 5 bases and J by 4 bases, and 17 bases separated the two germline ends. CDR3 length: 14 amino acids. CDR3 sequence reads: CSAGGGQGTYGYTF. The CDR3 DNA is TGCAGTGCTGGGGGGGGTCAGGGGACCTATGGCTACACCTTC.

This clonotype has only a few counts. Written as DNA, the CDR3 is TGTGCCAGCAGTTTTCTGGGGGACACCATATATTTT. Translating gives CASSFLGDTIYF. This chain connects TRBV12-3 or TRBV12-4 to TRBJ1-3, with a tentative D call TRBD1 (5 bases). Trimming removed 3 bases at V and 8 bases at J, with 8 bases between. CDR3 size: 12 residues.